This record covers a single T cell receptor (beta chain). Its antigen is as yet unknown. An Oncomine TCR Beta short-read assay was used to sequence the DNA from cultured CD4+ T cells. Scientists extracted genomic DNA from CD4+ T cells grown in culture. Using its own MiXCR run on the PCR reads, TCRdb lists one record per CDR3 protein. Of under 30,000 distinct CDR3 sequences listed, about 35% are singletons. Germline lookup yields CDR1 KGHDR and CDR2 SFDVKD. With 9 bases clipped from V and 5 bases from J, the junction kept 6 bases outside the gene matches. The CDR3 contains 13 residues. The data derive from a study of vaccination and CD4 T cells after COVID-19. On the study more broadly: Everyone enrolled got two doses of BNT162b2 or mRNA-1273 vaccine. Overlapping SARS-CoV-2, HCoV-NL63, HCoV-OC43 and HCoV-229E spike peptides were used to stimulate cells. Each of the control cultures got a CEFX pool, an HIV-1 Nef pool, or no peptide.

Time point given: late sampling 161 to 241 days after vaccination in a few convalescent patients. Treatment in this sample: approximately 11-day PBMC culture with coronavirus spike peptide pools or control peptides (ViraFEST assay). The sequence derives from a human donor who had recovered from COVID-19. The chain links TRBV24-1 to TRBJ1-1, with 9 positions matching TRBD1. Sample: CD4+ T cells from blood, cultured in vitro, taken about 7 months after SARS-CoV-2 vaccination. In DNA, the CDR3 is TGTGCCACCGAAGTGACAGGGGGGACTGAAGCTTTCTTT. It translates to CATEVTGGTEAFF.